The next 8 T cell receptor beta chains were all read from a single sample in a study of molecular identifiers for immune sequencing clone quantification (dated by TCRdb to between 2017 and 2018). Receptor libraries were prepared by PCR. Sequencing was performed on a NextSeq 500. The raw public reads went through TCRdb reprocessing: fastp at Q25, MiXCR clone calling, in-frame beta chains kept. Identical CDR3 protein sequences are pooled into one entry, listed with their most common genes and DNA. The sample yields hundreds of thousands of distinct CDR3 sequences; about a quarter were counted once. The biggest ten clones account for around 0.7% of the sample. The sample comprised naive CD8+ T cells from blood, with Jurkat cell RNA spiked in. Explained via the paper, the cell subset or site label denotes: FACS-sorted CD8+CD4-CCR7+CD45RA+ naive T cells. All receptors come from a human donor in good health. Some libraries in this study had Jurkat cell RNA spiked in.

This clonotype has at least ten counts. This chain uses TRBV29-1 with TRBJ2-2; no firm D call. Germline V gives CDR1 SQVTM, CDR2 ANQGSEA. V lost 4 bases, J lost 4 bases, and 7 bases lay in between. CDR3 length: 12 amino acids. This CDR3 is CSVVGSTGELFF. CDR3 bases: TGCAGCGTTGTAGGGTCCACCGGGGAGCTGTTTTTT.

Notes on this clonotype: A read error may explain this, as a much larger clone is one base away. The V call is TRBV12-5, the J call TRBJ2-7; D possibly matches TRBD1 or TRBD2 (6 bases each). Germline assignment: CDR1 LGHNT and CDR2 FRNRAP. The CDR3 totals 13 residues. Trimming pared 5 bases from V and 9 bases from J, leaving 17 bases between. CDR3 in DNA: TGTGCTAGTGGTCTAGGGCCGGGGGCCGCGCAGTACTTC. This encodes CASGLGPGAAQYF.

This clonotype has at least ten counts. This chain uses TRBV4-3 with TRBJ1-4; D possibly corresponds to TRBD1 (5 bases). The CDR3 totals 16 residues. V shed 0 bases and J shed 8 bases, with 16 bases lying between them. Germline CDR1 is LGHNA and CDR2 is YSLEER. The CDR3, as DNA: TGCGCCAGCAGCCAAGATTCGCAGGGTGGTTGGGAAAAACTGTTTTTT. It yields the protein CASSQDSQGGWEKLFF.

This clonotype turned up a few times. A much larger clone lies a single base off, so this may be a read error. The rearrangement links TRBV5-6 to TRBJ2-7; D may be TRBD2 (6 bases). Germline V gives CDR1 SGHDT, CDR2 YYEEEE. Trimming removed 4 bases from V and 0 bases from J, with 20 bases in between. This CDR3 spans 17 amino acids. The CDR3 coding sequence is TGTGCCAGCAGCGCTCCGGAATACGGGAGCTACTCCTACGAGCAGTACTTC. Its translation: CASSAPEYGSYSYEQYF. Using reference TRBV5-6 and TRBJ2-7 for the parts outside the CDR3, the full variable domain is DAGVTQSPTHLIKTRGQQVTLRCSPKSGHDTVSWYQQALGQGPQFIFQYYEEEERQRGNFPDRFSGHQFPNYSSELNVNALLLGDSALYLCASSAPEYGSYSYEQYFGPGTRLTVT.

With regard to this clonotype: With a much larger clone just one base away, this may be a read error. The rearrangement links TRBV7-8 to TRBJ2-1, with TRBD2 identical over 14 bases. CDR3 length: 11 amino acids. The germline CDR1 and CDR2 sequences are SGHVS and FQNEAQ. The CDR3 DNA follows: TGTGCCAGCGGCTCCGGGACTAGCGGGAGCTTC. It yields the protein CASGSGTSGSF.

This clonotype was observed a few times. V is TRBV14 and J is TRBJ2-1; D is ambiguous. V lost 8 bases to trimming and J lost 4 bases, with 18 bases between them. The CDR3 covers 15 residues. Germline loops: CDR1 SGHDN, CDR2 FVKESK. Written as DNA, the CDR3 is TGTGCCAGCCGGCGAGCCACGCAACCTTACAATGAGCAGTTCTTC. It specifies CASRRATQPYNEQFF.

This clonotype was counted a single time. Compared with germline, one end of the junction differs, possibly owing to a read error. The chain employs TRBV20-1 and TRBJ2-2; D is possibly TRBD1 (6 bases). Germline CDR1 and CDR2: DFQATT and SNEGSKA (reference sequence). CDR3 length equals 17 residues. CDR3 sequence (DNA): TGCAGTGCTAGTCGGCTTAGCGTCCCCCAGGGGCCCGGGGCGCTGTTTTTT. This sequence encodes CSASRLSVPQGPGALFF.

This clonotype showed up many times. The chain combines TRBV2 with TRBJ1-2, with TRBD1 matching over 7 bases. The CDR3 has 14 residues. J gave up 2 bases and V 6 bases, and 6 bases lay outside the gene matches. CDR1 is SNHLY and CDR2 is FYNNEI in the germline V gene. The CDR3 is CASSPGQINYGYTF. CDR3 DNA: TGTGCCAGCAGCCCGGGACAGATAAACTATGGCTACACCTTC.